The 12 T cell receptor beta chains below come from one sample, sequenced in a study of Graves' ophthalmopathy and Graves' hyperthyroidism. Scientists amplified the TCR beta CDR3 regions from RNA transcripts. HTBI primers were employed in first-round RT-PCR, then a second-round multiplex PCR followed. TCRdb itself ran the multiplex PCR reads through MiXCR, one entry per CDR3 protein. Among 500,000 to 600,000 distinct CDR3 sequences listed, less than 40% were seen once. The material sequenced was peripheral blood or thyroid tissue (not recorded which). All receptors come from an adult man with Graves' hyperthyroidism.

This chain connects TRBV5-1 to TRBJ2-7; TRBD1 matches at 7 bases. The CDR3 runs 18 residues. V dropped 0 bases and J dropped 0; count of bases not matched to a gene: 12. Germline V gene lookup returns CDR1 SGHRS and CDR2 YFSETQ. The CDR3 loop is CASSLGMDRTGPSYEQYF. CDR3 DNA: TGCGCCAGCAGCTTGGGGATGGACCGGACAGGCCCCTCCTACGAGCAGTACTTC.

The table lists this clonotype with many counts. The V gene is TRBV5-8, the J gene TRBJ2-7; TRBD2 matches 11 bases. V lost 0 bases, J lost 5 bases, and 7 bases stayed unmatched. The germline gives CDR1 SGHTS, CDR2 YDEGEE. This CDR3 has 16 amino acids. The CDR3, as DNA: TGTGCCAGCAGCTTGGCCCGCGGGACTAGCGGTGACGAGCAGTACTTC. Translated: CASSLARGTSGDEQYF.

The chain recombines TRBV2 with TRBJ2-5, with D possibly TRBD2 on 5 matching bases. V was clipped by 8 bases and J by 5 bases, with 15 bases between them. This CDR3 has 13 amino acids. CDR1 and CDR2 (germline): SNHLY, FYNNEI. DNA for the CDR3: TGTGCCAGCCTCTCCCCGGGGTCCGAGACCCAGTACTTC. This codes for CASLSPGSETQYF.

This clonotype was seen a few times. The rearrangement links TRBV4-1 to TRBJ2-7; 9 nucleotides match TRBD1. V trimming: 0 bases; J trimming: 7 bases; junction bases outside the gene matches: 7. This CDR3 has 15 residues. Germline lookup yields CDR1 MGHRA and CDR2 YSYEKL. The CDR3 nucleotides are TGCGCCAGCAGCCAAGATAGGACAGGGGTAGGGGAGCAGTACTTC. Its protein product is CASSQDRTGVGEQYF.

V gene TRBV12-3 or TRBV12-4 combines with J gene TRBJ1-1; weak D call: TRBD1 (5 bases). This CDR3 contains 14 residues. Between the trimmed V and J ends, which lost 5 bases and 3 bases, there was a span of 13 bases. CDR3 in amino acids: CASSETGGDTEAFF. The DNA of the CDR3 is TGTGCCAGCAGTGAAACTGGGGGGGACACTGAAGCTTTCTTT.

This clonotype occurred many times. The chain recombines TRBV6-1 with TRBJ1-4; 7 nucleotides align to TRBD1. Trimming at V came to 0 bases and at J to 7 bases, leaving 8 bases not matched to a gene. Germline V CDR1 and CDR2: MNHNS, SASEGT. The CDR3 consists of 16 residues. CDR3 protein: CASSEAHRGGSEKLFF. Here the CDR3 DNA reads TGTGCCAGCAGTGAAGCACACAGGGGAGGGAGTGAAAAACTGTTTTTT.

The chain joins TRBV5-1 to TRBJ2-2; TRBD1 matches 7 bases. After removal of 1 base from V and 5 bases from J, the junction contained 11 bases not matched to a gene. The germline V gene encodes CDR1 SGHRS and CDR2 YFSETQ. The CDR3 has 17 residues. CDR3 residues: CASSLNRGRVTTGELFF. The CDR3 DNA follows: TGCGCCAGCAGCTTGAACAGGGGACGCGTCACTACCGGGGAGCTGTTTTTT.

The V call is TRBV10-3, the J call TRBJ2-1, with 11 bases matching TRBD2. Germline trimming cut 6 bases from V and 0 bases from J; bases unmatched to any gene: 4. Germline V gives CDR1 ENHRY, CDR2 SYGVKD. The CDR3 totals 16 residues. This chain's CDR3 is CAIRVAGGSSYNEQFF. The CDR3 bases are TGTGCCATCAGGGTAGCGGGAGGGAGCTCCTACAATGAGCAGTTCTTC.

Concerning this clonotype: Since a much larger clone is just one base distant, this may be a read error. This chain joins TRBV6-5 and TRBJ2-2, with a possible D match to TRBD2 (6 bases). CDR3 length equals 14 residues. Germline CDR1 reads MNHEY; CDR2 reads SVGAGI. In DNA form, the CDR3 reads TGTGCCAGCAAGGCGGGCCAGTCAACCGGGGGGCTGTTTTTT. The encoded protein is CASKAGQSTGGLFF.

This clonotype was recorded at least ten times. One end of the junction does not line up with germline, which may come from a read error. The V call is TRBV10-3, the J call TRBJ1-5, with D uncertain. In germline, CDR1 is ENHRY, CDR2 SYGVKD. The CDR3 has 16 amino acids. CDR3 nucleotide sequence: TGTGCCAGCAGTGACCAAGTAGTCTATAGCAATCAGCCCCAGCATTTT. The encoded protein is CASSDQVVYSNQPQHF.

This chain links TRBV4-1 with TRBJ1-3, with D unclear. This CDR3 region has 17 residues. In germline, CDR1 is MGHRA, CDR2 YSYEKL. The ends were cut back, 5 bases at V and 0 bases at J, with 17 bases in the middle. This CDR3 reads CASSSTNGWGSGNTIYF. In DNA, the CDR3 is TGCGCCAGCAGCTCAACCAACGGGTGGGGCTCTGGAAACACCATATATTTT.

In DNA, the CDR3 is TGCAGCGGAGGTGGACAGGGCACTTACAATGAGGGCTACACCTTC. Translation: CSGGGQGTYNEGYTF. This rearrangement joins TRBV29-1 to TRBJ1-2; 8 positions match TRBD1. Per germline, CDR1 SQVTM and CDR2 ANQGSEA. The length of the CDR3 is 15 residues. V dropped 7 bases and J dropped 8; count of bases not matched to a gene: 18.